The 24 T cell receptor beta chains reported below all come from one sample, sequenced in a study of cytomegalovirus exposure and HLA in healthy donors. PCR involved 60 Vbeta and 13 Jbeta primers. This table comes from immunoSEQ multiplex PCR, and its TCRdb copy is limited to in-frame clones, with some not included. This sample yields about 140,000 clones, of which over 8% are seen a single time; 1.5% to 2% belongs to the top ten. The sequencing sample was made of PBMCs. These receptors all come from a male donor in good health and CMV-seronegative.

V and J are TRBV6-1 and TRBJ1-2; 7 positions match TRBD1. This CDR3 spans 14 amino acids. Germline V gene sequence: CDR1 MNHNS, CDR2 SASEGT. The junction had 11 bases not matched to a gene; V was cut back by 5 bases and J by 8 bases. CDR3 sequence (DNA): TGTGCCAGCAGTACTCGACAGGGTTTAGGCGGCTACACCTTC. This encodes CASSTRQGLGGYTF.

This clone was observed a few times. J is TRBJ2-1 and V is TRBV5-1; 8 bases map to TRBD2. Trimming cost V 0 bases and J 8 bases; bases outside gene matches: 10. Germline V gene lookup returns CDR1 SGHRS and CDR2 YFSETQ. This CDR3 spans 16 amino acids. This chain's CDR3 is CASSLVSGGTGDEQFF. As DNA, the CDR3 is TGCGCCAGCAGCTTGGTATCGGGGGGGACTGGGGATGAGCAGTTCTTC.

This clone has only a few counts. The CDR3 DNA is TGTGCCTGGAACCGGGGACTGGGTTATGGCTACACCTTC. As protein: CAWNRGLGYGYTF. This chain connects TRBV30 to TRBJ1-2; D is perhaps TRBD1 (5 bases). V was trimmed by 4 bases and J by 5 bases, leaving 14 bases between them. In germline, CDR1 is GTSNPN, CDR2 SVGIG (reference sequence). The CDR3 length is 13 residues.

This clone was observed a few times. The chain links TRBV7-9 to TRBJ2-7; TRBD1 agrees at 12 bases. Looked up from germline, CDR1 is SEHNR and CDR2 is FQNEAQ (reference sequence). V shed 8 bases, J shed 4 bases, and the junction held 18 bases outside the gene matches. The CDR3 contains 18 residues. The DNA of the CDR3 is TGTGCCAGCGGCTCGCCGGGACAGGGGGCGCGGGGCGGTTACGAGCAGTACTTC. Translating it yields CASGSPGQGARGGYEQYF.

Comment on this clone: Other DNA sequences in this specimen translate into the identical CDR3. V is TRBV4-3 and J is TRBJ2-7; possible D gene TRBD2, 6 bases. The CDR3 runs to 15 residues. Trimming removed 0 bases from V and 0 bases from J, with 9 bases in between. CDR1 is LGHNA, CDR2 YSLEER, per germline. The CDR3 nucleotides read TGCGCCAGCAGCCAAGATCGGAGGGGCTCCTACGAGCAGTACTTC. It codes for CASSQDRRGSYEQYF.

This clone came up a few times. The chain has TRBV7-9 and TRBJ2-7; 9 bases fit TRBD2. The CDR3 covers 15 residues. After removal of 1 base from V and 2 bases from J, the junction contained 3 bases not matched to a gene. CDR1 is SEHNR and CDR2 is FQNEAQ in the germline V gene (reference sequence). CDR3 loop: CASSLGASGTYEQYF. The CDR3 nucleotides read TGTGCCAGCAGCTTAGGTGCTAGCGGGACCTACGAGCAGTACTTC.

V is TRBV29-1 and J is TRBJ2-7; 10 positions match TRBD1. The CDR3 runs 17 residues. V shed 1 base and J 0 bases; nucleotides not matched to a gene: 9. Germline V gene lookup returns CDR1 SQVTM and CDR2 ANQGSEA. Here the CDR3 reads CSVEGKSGQGSSYEQYF. The CDR3 DNA is TGCAGCGTTGAAGGGAAATCGGGACAGGGGTCCTCCTACGAGCAGTACTTC.

This clone was seen a handful of times. The chain couples TRBV7-9 to TRBJ1-1, with D unresolved. Germline V CDR1 and CDR2: SEHNR, FQNEAQ (reference sequence). Trimming took 5 bases from V and 1 from J, leaving 14 bases between them. The CDR3 contains 15 residues. The CDR3 protein is CASSPVQLGNTEAFF. The DNA of the CDR3 is TGTGCCAGCAGCCCGGTCCAACTCGGGAACACTGAAGCTTTCTTT.

This clone was detected only a few times. The chain employs TRBV18 and TRBJ2-1; TRBD2 aligns across 8 bases. This CDR3 spans 15 amino acids. V lost 6 bases to trimming and J lost 7 bases; unmatched junction nucleotides: 11. Germline CDR1 and CDR2: KGHSH and LQKENI. CDR3 sequence: CASSQPGGIGNEQFF. The CDR3 region has the DNA TGTGCCAGCTCTCAGCCGGGAGGGATTGGAAATGAGCAGTTCTTC.

This clone was counted between two and nine times. This sequence joins TRBV5-1 and TRBJ2-2; 8 nucleotides align to TRBD1. The V and J ends lost 2 bases and 4 bases, in that order; junction bases with no gene match: 1. Per the germline V gene, CDR1 is SGHRS and CDR2 is YFSETQ. This CDR3 region has 14 residues. CDR3 sequence: CASSLGTGTGELFF. The CDR3 DNA sequence: TGCGCCAGCAGCTTAGGGACAGGCACCGGGGAGCTGTTTTTT.

V and J are TRBV6-1 and TRBJ2-3; 7 bases map to TRBD2. CDR3 length: 17 residues. Germline lookup yields CDR1 MNHNS and CDR2 SASEGT. The V and J ends lost 2 bases and 0 bases, in that order; junction bases with no gene match: 8. CDR3: CASSELRGGGSTDTQYF. The CDR3 region has the DNA TGTGCCAGCAGTGAATTGAGGGGCGGGGGTAGCACAGATACGCAGTATTTT.

This clone was picked up a small number of times. The genes are TRBV28 and TRBJ2-7; 11 bases align to TRBD2. CDR1 is MDHEN and CDR2 is SYDVKM in the germline V gene. The CDR3 is 14 residues long. V was pared by 6 bases and J by 4 bases, with 5 bases of the junction left unmatched. In DNA form, the CDR3 reads TGTGCCAGCAGCCTAGCGGGAGGTGGGTACGAGCAGTACTTC. It translates to CASSLAGGGYEQYF.

A few counts support this clone. This sequence joins TRBV7-9 and TRBJ2-1; 7 nucleotides match TRBD2. This CDR3 has 15 residues. V dropped 2 bases and J dropped 7; count of bases not matched to a gene: 8. Germline loops: CDR1 SEHNR, CDR2 FQNEAQ (reference sequence). The CDR3 DNA reads TGTGCCAGCAGCTTACCCGTTACTAGCGAGAATGAGCAGTTCTTC. Protein: CASSLPVTSENEQFF.

The chain links TRBV6-6 to TRBJ1-1, with 9 bases lining up with TRBD1. Trimming cost V 8 bases and J 1 base; bases outside gene matches: 11. Germline V gene data show CDR1 as MNHNY and CDR2 as SVGAGI (reference sequence). There are 16 residues in the CDR3. The CDR3 sequence: CASRGTGNGANTEAFF. DNA for the CDR3: TGTGCCAGCCGCGGGACAGGGAACGGAGCGAACACTGAAGCTTTCTTT.

The chain employs TRBV6-1 and TRBJ2-6, with 7 bases that match TRBD2. CDR1 MNHNS and CDR2 SASEGT come from the germline V gene. V was pared by 4 bases and J by 4 bases, with 7 bases of the junction left unmatched. CDR3 length: 16 residues. CDR3 region: CASSGWGGEGANVLTF. The DNA for the CDR3 is TGTGCCAGCAGTGGGTGGGGGGGAGAGGGGGCCAACGTCCTGACTTTC.

CDR3: CASSWLGTGLSSGNTIYF. The CDR3 nucleotides are TGCGCCAGCAGCTGGCTAGGGACAGGATTAAGCTCTGGAAACACCATATATTTT. V is TRBV5-1 and J is TRBJ1-3, with TRBD1 matching 8 bases. This CDR3 spans 18 amino acids. Unmatched junction bases numbered 11, after V lost 3 bases and J lost 0 bases. Germline CDR1 is SGHRS and CDR2 is YFSETQ.

CDR3 in DNA: TGTGCCAGTAGCCAACCCACTAGCGGGAGGCACGAGCAGTACTTC. This translates into CASSQPTSGRHEQYF. The chain recombines TRBV19 with TRBJ2-7; 12 bases align to TRBD2. The CDR3 totals 15 residues. V shed 6 bases and J 5 bases; nucleotides not matched to a gene: 8. Germline-derived CDR1 and CDR2 are LNHDA and SQIVND (reference sequence). Full variable domain (remainder filled in from reference TRBV19 and TRBJ2-7): DGGITQSPKYLFRKEGQNVTLSCEQNLNHDAMYWYRQDPGQGLRLIYYSQIVNDFQKGDIAEGYSVSREKKESFPLTVTSAQKNPTAFYLCASSQPTSGRHEQYFGPGTRLTVT.

CDR3 coding DNA: TGCGCCAGCAGCAAAGGCGCTAGCGGGAGCTCCTACGAGCAGTACTTC. Residues: CASSKGASGSSYEQYF. The chain has TRBV4-1 and TRBJ2-7; 10 bases match TRBD2. The junction had 7 bases not matched to a gene; V was cut back by 5 bases and J by 0 bases. This CDR3 spans 16 amino acids. Germline lookup yields CDR1 MGHRA and CDR2 YSYEKL.

This clone was observed a handful of times. This rearrangement joins TRBV19 to TRBJ1-2; D gene uncertain. The ends were cut back, 10 bases at V and 1 base at J, with 10 bases in the middle. CDR1 and CDR2 from the germline V gene are LNHDA and SQIVND (reference sequence). CDR3 length equals 12 residues. The CDR3, as DNA: TGTGCCACCGCGGTGGGTAACTATGGCTACACCTTC. This sequence encodes CATAVGNYGYTF.

The chain combines TRBV6-6 with TRBJ2-3, with a possible D match to TRBD1 (5 bases). The CDR3 extends over 15 amino acids. In germline, CDR1 is MNHNY, CDR2 SVGAGI (reference sequence). V was shortened by 2 bases and J by 4 bases, with 13 bases between the two germline ends. The CDR3 is CASSYGALQADTQYF. The DNA of the CDR3 is TGTGCCAGCAGTTACGGGGCCCTCCAGGCAGATACGCAGTATTTT.

V and J are TRBV28 and TRBJ1-3; D is undetermined. CDR1 is MDHEN, CDR2 SYDVKM, per germline. The CDR3 is made up of 14 amino acids. V dropped 4 bases and J dropped 2 bases, with 9 bases sitting between them. DNA for the CDR3: TGTGCCAGCAGTTCGCCCGGGGCTGGAAACACCATATATTTT. This gives the protein CASSSPGAGNTIYF.

The gene calls are TRBV10-3 and TRBJ1-2, with D tentatively TRBD1 (5 bases). Germline V lookup: CDR1 ENHRY, CDR2 SYGVKD. The CDR3 is made up of 15 amino acids. V lost 9 bases and J 4 bases, leaving 21 bases between the germline ends. The CDR3: CAIGGVWEGGYGYTF. The CDR3 bases are TGTGCCATAGGAGGGGTTTGGGAGGGAGGCTATGGCTACACCTTC.

Comment on this clone: One end of the junction does not line up with germline, which may come from a read error. This chain joins TRBV7-7 and TRBJ2-7; 9 positions agree with TRBD2. The CDR3 is 13 amino acids. Germline-derived CDR1 and CDR2 are SSHAT and FNYEAQ (reference sequence). The CDR3 nucleotides read TGTGCTAGCAGCCCCGGGACTAGCCCCGAGCAGTACTTC. It yields the protein CASSPGTSPEQYF.

This clone has more than one count but fewer than ten. V gene TRBV9 combines with J gene TRBJ2-2, with D perhaps TRBD1 (6 bases). Germline V gives CDR1 SGDLS, CDR2 YYNGEE. Trimming removed 3 bases from V and 0 bases from J, with 9 bases in between. This CDR3 is built from 15 residues. The CDR3 loop reads CASSGTGSNTGELFF. DNA of the CDR3: TGTGCCAGCAGCGGTACAGGGTCGAACACCGGGGAGCTGTTTTTT.